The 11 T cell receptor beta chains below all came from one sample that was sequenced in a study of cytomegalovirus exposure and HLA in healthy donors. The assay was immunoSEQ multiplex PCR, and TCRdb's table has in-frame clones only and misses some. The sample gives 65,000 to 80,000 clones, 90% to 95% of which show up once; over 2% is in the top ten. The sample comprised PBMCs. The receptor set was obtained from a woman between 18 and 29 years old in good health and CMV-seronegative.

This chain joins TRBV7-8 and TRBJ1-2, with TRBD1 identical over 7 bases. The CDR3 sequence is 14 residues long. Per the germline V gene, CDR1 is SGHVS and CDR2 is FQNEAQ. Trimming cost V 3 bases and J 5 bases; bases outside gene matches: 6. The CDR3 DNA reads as TGTGCCAGCAGCTTGACAGGGAGTCTATATGGCTACACCTTC. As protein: CASSLTGSLYGYTF.

Here the CDR3 reads CASSWGGSNQPQHF. CDR3 DNA sequence: TGTGCCAGCAGTTGGGGGGGGAGCAATCAGCCCCAGCATTTT. The gene calls are TRBV6-5 and TRBJ1-5; D might be TRBD1 (5 bases). This CDR3 is 14 amino acids long. CDR1 and CDR2 (germline): MNHEY, SVGAGI. The germline V and J ends were trimmed by 4 bases and 1 base, with 8 bases remaining between them.

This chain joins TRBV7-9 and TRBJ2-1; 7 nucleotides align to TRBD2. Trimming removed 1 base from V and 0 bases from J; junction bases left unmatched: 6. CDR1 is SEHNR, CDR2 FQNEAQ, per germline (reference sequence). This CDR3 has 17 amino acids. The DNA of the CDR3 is TGTGCCAGCAGCTTAGGGATCGGGGGGATCTCCTACAATGAGCAGTTCTTC. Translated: CASSLGIGGISYNEQFF.

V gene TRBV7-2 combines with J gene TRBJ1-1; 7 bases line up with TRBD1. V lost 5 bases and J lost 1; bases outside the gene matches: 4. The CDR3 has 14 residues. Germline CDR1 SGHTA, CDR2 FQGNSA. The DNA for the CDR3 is TGTGCCAGCAGCGTACGGACAGGGAACACTGAAGCTTTCTTT. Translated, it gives CASSVRTGNTEAFF.

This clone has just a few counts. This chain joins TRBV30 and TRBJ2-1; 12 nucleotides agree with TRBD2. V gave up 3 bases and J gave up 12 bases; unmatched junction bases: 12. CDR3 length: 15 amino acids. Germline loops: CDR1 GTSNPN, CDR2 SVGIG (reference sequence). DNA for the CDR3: TGTGCCTGGAGCAAGCGGCTAGCGGGAGGGCCCTCGCAGTTCTTC. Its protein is CAWSKRLAGGPSQFF.

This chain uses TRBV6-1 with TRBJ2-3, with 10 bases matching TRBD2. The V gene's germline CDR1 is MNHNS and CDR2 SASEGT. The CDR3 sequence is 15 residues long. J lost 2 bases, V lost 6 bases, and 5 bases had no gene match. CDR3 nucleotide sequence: TGTGCCAGCAGCATACTAGCGGGGAACACAGATACGCAGTATTTT. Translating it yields CASSILAGNTDTQYF.

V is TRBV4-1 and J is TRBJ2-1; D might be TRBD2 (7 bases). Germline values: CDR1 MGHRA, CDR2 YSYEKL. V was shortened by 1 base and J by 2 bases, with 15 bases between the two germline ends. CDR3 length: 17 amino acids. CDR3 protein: CASSQARGGGTYNEQFF. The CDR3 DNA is TGCGCCAGCAGCCAAGCCCGAGGGGGGGGCACCTACAATGAGCAGTTCTTC.

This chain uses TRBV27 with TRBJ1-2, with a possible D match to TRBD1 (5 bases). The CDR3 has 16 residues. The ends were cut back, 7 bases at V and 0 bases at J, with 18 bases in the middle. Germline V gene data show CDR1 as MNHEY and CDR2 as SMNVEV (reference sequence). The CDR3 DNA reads TGTGCCAGCACCCCGGGGGTAGGGTTGCCTAACTATGGCTACACCTTC. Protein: CASTPGVGLPNYGYTF.

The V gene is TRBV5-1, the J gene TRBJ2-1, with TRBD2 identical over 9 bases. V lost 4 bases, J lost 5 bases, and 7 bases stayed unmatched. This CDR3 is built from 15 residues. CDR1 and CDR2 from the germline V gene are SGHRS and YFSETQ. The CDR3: CASSGLAGVNNEQFF. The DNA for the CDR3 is TGCGCCAGCAGCGGATTAGCGGGAGTGAACAATGAGCAGTTCTTC. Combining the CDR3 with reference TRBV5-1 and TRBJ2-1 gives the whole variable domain KAGVTQTPRYLIKTRGQQVTLSCSPISGHRSVSWYQQTPGQGLQFLFEYFSETQRNKGNFPGRFSGRQFSNSRSEMNVSTLELGDSALYLCASSGLAGVNNEQFFGPGTRLTVL.

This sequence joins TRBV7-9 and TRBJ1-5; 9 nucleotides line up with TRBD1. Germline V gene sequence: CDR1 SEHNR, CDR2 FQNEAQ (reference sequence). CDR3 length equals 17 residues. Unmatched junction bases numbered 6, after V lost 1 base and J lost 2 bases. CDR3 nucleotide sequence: TGTGCCAGCAGCTTAGGAACAGGGGGCATTGGCAATCAGCCCCAGCATTTT. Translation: CASSLGTGGIGNQPQHF.

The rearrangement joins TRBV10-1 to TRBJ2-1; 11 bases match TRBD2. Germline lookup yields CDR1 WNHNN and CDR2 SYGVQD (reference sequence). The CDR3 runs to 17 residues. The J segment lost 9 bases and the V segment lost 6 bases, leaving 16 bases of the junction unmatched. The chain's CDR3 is CASRRRMTSGVKPEQFF. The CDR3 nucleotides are TGCGCCAGCAGAAGACGGATGACTAGCGGGGTTAAGCCTGAGCAGTTCTTC.